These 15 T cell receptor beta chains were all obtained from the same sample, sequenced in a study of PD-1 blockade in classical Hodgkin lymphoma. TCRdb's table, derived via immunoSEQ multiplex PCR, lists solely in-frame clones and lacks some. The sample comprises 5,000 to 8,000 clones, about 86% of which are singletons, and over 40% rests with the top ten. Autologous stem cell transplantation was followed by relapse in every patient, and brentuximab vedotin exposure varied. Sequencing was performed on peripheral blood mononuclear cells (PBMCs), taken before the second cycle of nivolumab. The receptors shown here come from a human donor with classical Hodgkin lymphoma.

CDR3 DNA: TGTGCCAGCAGTAGCCGGGACAGGGGGCAGTATGAGCAGTTCTTC. Amino acid sequence: CASSSRDRGQYEQFF. The chain combines TRBV6-5 with TRBJ2-1; 12 bases line up with TRBD1. This CDR3 is built from 15 residues. Trimming took 5 bases from V and 8 from J; bases not matched to a gene: 7. Germline-derived CDR1 and CDR2 are MNHEY and SVGAGI.

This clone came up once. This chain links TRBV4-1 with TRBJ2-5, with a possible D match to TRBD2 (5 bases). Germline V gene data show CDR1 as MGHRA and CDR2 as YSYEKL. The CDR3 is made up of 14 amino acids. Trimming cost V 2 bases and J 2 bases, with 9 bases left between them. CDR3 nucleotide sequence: TGCGCCAGCAGCCAACCCGGAGGTCAAGAGACCCAGTACTTC. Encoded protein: CASSQPGGQETQYF.

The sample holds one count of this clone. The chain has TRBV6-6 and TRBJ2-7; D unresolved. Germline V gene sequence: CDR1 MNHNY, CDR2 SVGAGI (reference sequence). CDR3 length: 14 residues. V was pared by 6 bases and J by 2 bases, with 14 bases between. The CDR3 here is CASSKDPQTYEQYV. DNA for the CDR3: TGTGCCAGCAGCAAAGATCCGCAGACCTACGAGCAGTACGTC.

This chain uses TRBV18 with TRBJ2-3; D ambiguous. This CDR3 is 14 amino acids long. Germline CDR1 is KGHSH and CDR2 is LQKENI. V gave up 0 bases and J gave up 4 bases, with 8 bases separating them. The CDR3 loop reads CASSPPTIADTQYF. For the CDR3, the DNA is TGTGCCAGCTCACCACCTACTATCGCAGATACGCAGTATTTT.

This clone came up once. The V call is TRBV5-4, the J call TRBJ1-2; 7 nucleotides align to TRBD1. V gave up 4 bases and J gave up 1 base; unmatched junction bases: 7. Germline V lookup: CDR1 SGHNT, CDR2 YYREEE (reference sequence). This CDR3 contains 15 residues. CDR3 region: CASSPQGELNYGYTF. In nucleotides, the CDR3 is TGTGCCAGCAGCCCCCAGGGGGAGCTTAACTATGGCTACACCTTC.

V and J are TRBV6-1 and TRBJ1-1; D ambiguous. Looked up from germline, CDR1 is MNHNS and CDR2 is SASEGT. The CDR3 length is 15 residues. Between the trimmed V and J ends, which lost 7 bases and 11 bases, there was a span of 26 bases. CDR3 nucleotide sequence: TGTGCCAGCACTAAGAGGCCCTACCGTGGAGACGCGGCTTTCTTT. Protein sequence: CASTKRPYRGDAAFF.

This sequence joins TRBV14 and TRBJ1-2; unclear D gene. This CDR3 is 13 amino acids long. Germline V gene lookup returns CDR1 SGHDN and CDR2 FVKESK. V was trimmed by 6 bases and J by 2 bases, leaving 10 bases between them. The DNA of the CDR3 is TGTGCCAGCAGTCCCACTCCGAACTATGGCTACACCTTC. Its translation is CASSPTPNYGYTF.

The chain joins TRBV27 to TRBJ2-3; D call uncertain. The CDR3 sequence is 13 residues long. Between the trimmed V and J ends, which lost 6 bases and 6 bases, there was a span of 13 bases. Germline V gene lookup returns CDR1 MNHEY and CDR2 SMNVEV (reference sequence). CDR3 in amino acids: CASRDQGWDTQYF. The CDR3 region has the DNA TGTGCCAGCAGGGATCAAGGCTGGGATACGCAGTATTTT.

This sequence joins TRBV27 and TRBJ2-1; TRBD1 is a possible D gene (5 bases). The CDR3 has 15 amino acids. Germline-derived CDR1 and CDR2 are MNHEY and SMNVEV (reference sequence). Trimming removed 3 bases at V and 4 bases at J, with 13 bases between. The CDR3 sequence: CASSLLWGAYNEQFF. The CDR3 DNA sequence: TGTGCCAGCAGTTTGCTCTGGGGCGCTTACAATGAGCAGTTCTTC.

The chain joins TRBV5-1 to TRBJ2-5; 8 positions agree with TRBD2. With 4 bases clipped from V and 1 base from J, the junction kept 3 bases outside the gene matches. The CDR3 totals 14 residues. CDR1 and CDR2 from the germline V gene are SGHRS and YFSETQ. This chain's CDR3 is CASSTGGVQETQYF. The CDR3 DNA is TGCGCCAGCAGCACCGGGGGGGTCCAAGAGACCCAGTACTTC. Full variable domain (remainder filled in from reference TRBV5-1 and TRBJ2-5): KAGVTQTPRYLIKTRGQQVTLSCSPISGHRSVSWYQQTPGQGLQFLFEYFSETQRNKGNFPGRFSGRQFSNSRSEMNVSTLELGDSALYLCASSTGGVQETQYFGPGTRLLVL.

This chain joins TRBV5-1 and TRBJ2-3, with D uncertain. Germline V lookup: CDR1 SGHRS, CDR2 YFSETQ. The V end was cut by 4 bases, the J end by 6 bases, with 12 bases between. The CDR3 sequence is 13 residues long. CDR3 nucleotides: TGCGCCAGCAGCGTACGGCACCGTGATACGCAGTATTTT. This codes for CASSVRHRDTQYF.

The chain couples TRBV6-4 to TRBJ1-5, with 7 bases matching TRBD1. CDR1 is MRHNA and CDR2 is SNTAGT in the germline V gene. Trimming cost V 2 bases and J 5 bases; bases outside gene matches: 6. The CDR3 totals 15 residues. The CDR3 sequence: CASSDKGAADQPQHF. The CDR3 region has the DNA TGTGCCAGCAGTGACAAGGGGGCAGCTGATCAGCCCCAGCATTTT.

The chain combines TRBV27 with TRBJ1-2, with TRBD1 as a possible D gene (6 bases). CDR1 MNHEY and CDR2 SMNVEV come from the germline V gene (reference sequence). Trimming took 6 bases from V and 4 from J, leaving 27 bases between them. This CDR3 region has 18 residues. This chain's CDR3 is CASSSQGGHYRRGYGYTF. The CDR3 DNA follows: TGTGCCAGCAGCTCGCAAGGGGGGCATTACAGGAGGGGCTATGGCTACACCTTC.

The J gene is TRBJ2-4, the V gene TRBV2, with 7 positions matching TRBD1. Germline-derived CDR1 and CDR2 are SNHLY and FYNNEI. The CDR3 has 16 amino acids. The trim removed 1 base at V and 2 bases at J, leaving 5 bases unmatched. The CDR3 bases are TGTGCCAGCAGTGAAGGACAGGGCTATTCCAAAAACATTCAGTACTTC. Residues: CASSEGQGYSKNIQYF.

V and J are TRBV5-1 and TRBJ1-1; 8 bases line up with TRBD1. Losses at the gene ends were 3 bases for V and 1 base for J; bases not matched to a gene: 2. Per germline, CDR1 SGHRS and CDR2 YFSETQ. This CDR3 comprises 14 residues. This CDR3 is CASSSGGTNTEAFF. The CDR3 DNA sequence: TGCGCCAGCAGCTCAGGGGGCACGAACACTGAAGCTTTCTTT. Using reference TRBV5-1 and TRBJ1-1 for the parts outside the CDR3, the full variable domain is KAGVTQTPRYLIKTRGQQVTLSCSPISGHRSVSWYQQTPGQGLQFLFEYFSETQRNKGNFPGRFSGRQFSNSRSEMNVSTLELGDSALYLCASSSGGTNTEAFFGQGTRLTVV.